Shown below are 22 T cell receptor beta chains from a single sample sequenced in a study of T cell changes during pregnancy in multiple sclerosis. TCRdb's table, derived via immunoSEQ multiplex PCR, lists solely in-frame clones and lacks some. Of 60,000 or so clones in the sample, 90% to 95% are singletons; the top ten hold about 0.9%. Sequencing was performed on peripheral blood, taken before pregnancy. These receptors were obtained from a female donor with multiple sclerosis, enrolled in a pregnancy study.

The chain recombines TRBV27 with TRBJ1-4; a possible D gene is TRBD1 (6 bases). This CDR3 contains 15 residues. V was shortened by 5 bases and J by 5 bases, with 15 bases between the two germline ends. Germline assignment: CDR1 MNHEY and CDR2 SMNVEV (reference sequence). CDR3 sequence: CASSPWTVKNEKLFF. The CDR3 bases are TGTGCCAGCAGTCCCTGGACAGTTAAAAATGAAAAACTGTTTTTT.

V gene TRBV19 combines with J gene TRBJ2-7; the D gene is possibly TRBD1 (6 bases). From germline, CDR1 is LNHDA and CDR2 SQIVND (reference sequence). CDR3 size: 15 residues. V was trimmed by 6 bases and J by 4 bases, leaving 19 bases between them. The chain's CDR3 is CASRPQGQGKYEQYF. DNA for the CDR3: TGTGCCAGTAGACCACAGGGTCAGGGGAAATACGAGCAGTACTTC. Based on the CDR3 plus reference TRBV19 and TRBJ2-7, the full variable domain is DGGITQSPKYLFRKEGQNVTLSCEQNLNHDAMYWYRQDPGQGLRLIYYSQIVNDFQKGDIAEGYSVSREKKESFPLTVTSAQKNPTAFYLCASRPQGQGKYEQYFGPGTRLTVT.

V and J are TRBV5-1 and TRBJ2-1; D gene uncertain. The CDR3 runs to 12 residues. Germline V gene sequence: CDR1 SGHRS, CDR2 YFSETQ. With 0 bases removed from V and 9 bases from J, the gap between germline ends came to 7 bases. CDR3 nucleotides: TGCGCCAGCAGCTTGGGTCCTACTGAGCAGTTCTTC. Translation gives CASSLGPTEQFF.

The chain has TRBV9 and TRBJ2-2; the match to TRBD1 covers 7 bases. Trimming cost V 3 bases and J 4 bases; bases outside gene matches: 9. The CDR3 is made up of 16 amino acids. Looked up from germline, CDR1 is SGDLS and CDR2 is YYNGEE. The CDR3 loop reads CASSANTGVSTGELFF. The CDR3 DNA reads TGTGCCAGCAGCGCAAACACAGGGGTGAGCACCGGGGAGCTGTTTTTT.

The chain uses TRBV18 and TRBJ2-3; 8 bases map to TRBD2. CDR1 and CDR2 from the germline V gene are KGHSH and LQKENI. The CDR3 spans 15 residues. Trimming removed 3 bases from V and 0 bases from J; junction bases left unmatched: 2. The CDR3 DNA sequence: TGTGCCAGCTCACCTACTAGCGGAAGCACAGATACGCAGTATTTT. Its translation is CASSPTSGSTDTQYF.

The chain links TRBV7-2 to TRBJ1-1; 9 bases align to TRBD1. Germline V gene sequence: CDR1 SGHTA, CDR2 FQGNSA. The CDR3 sequence is 12 residues long. Losses at the gene ends were 4 bases for V and 11 bases for J; bases not matched to a gene: 5. CDR3 region: CASSSYRGHAFF. The CDR3 DNA sequence: TGTGCCAGCAGCTCATACAGGGGGCATGCTTTCTTT.

This chain links TRBV2 with TRBJ2-1, with TRBD2 matching over 9 bases. Germline trimming cut 2 bases from V and 4 bases from J; bases unmatched to any gene: 6. The CDR3 contains 16 residues. Germline CDR1 reads SNHLY; CDR2 reads FYNNEI. The CDR3 bases are TGTGCCAGCAGTGAAACGAGCGGGGGGCGATACAATGAGCAGTTCTTC. Amino acid sequence: CASSETSGGRYNEQFF. Together with reference TRBV2 and TRBJ2-1, the CDR3 gives the full variable domain: EPEVTQTPSHQVTQMGQEVILRCVPISNHLYFYWYRQILGQKVEFLVSFYNNEISEKSEIFDDQFSVERPDGSNFTLKIRSTKLEDSAMYFCASSETSGGRYNEQFFGPGTRLTVL.

CDR3 loop: CASSYQMRGTQYF. DNA for the CDR3: TGTGCCAGCAGTTACCAGATGCGGGGGACCCAGTACTTC. This chain connects TRBV6-5 to TRBJ2-5, with TRBD2 as a possible D gene (6 bases). The CDR3 length is 13 residues. V was pared by 2 bases and J by 7 bases, with 11 bases between. Germline V lookup: CDR1 MNHEY, CDR2 SVGAGI.

V gene TRBV27 combines with J gene TRBJ2-3, with 8 bases lining up with TRBD2. Germline V gene data show CDR1 as MNHEY and CDR2 as SMNVEV (reference sequence). V shed 3 bases and J 4 bases; nucleotides not matched to a gene: 9. CDR3 length: 16 residues. CDR3 coding DNA: TGTGCCAGCAGTTTGACCAGCGGGGGCCCCGCAGATACGCAGTATTTT. Its protein product is CASSLTSGGPADTQYF.

The rearrangement links TRBV7-9 to TRBJ2-5; D is unclear. V was trimmed by 0 bases and J by 3 bases, leaving 5 bases between them. In germline, CDR1 is SEHNR, CDR2 FQNEAQ (reference sequence). This CDR3 has 13 amino acids. CDR3 in DNA: TGTGCCAGCAGCTTAGCCCCAAAAGAGACCCAGTACTTC. Encoded protein: CASSLAPKETQYF.

V gene TRBV19 combines with J gene TRBJ1-1; D gene ambiguous. The CDR3 covers 15 residues. The ends were cut back, 7 bases at V and 2 bases at J, with 17 bases in the middle. Germline CDR1 and CDR2: LNHDA and SQIVND (reference sequence). The CDR3: CASTLGGPVNTEAFF. CDR3 DNA sequence: TGTGCCAGTACTCTGGGAGGGCCCGTTAACACTGAAGCTTTCTTT.

The rearrangement joins TRBV2 to TRBJ2-7, with D unresolved. V was pared by 3 bases and J by 2 bases, with 5 bases between. The CDR3 totals 12 residues. CDR1 is SNHLY, CDR2 FYNNEI, per germline. CDR3: CASSDPAYEQYF. The DNA of the CDR3 is TGTGCCAGCAGTGACCCAGCCTACGAGCAGTACTTC.

The V call is TRBV7-2, the J call TRBJ1-2; D is unresolved. There are 15 residues in the CDR3. The germline V gene has CDR1 SGHTA and CDR2 FQGNSA. Trimming stripped 2 bases from V and 3 bases from J, with 13 bases between. The CDR3 sequence: CASSLSVALDYGYTF. The CDR3 DNA sequence: TGTGCCAGCAGCTTAAGCGTGGCTTTAGACTATGGCTACACCTTC.

The V call is TRBV4-3, the J call TRBJ1-1; D might be TRBD1 (6 bases). Deletions cut 1 base from V and 1 base from J, with 7 bases between. The V gene's germline CDR1 is LGHNA and CDR2 YSLEER. The length of the CDR3 is 14 residues. The CDR3 here is CASSQGRGNTEAFF. The CDR3 DNA reads as TGCGCCAGCAGCCAAGGCAGGGGGAACACTGAAGCTTTCTTT.

The V call is TRBV4-2, the J call TRBJ2-4; TRBD2 is a possible D gene (6 bases). CDR1 and CDR2 from the germline V gene are LGHNA and YNFKEQ. V was pared by 0 bases and J by 0 bases, with 18 bases between. CDR3 length equals 19 residues. The CDR3 DNA reads as TGTGCCAGCAGCCAAGAAACTACTAGCTTTGCTCTAGCCAAAAACATTCAGTACTTC. This gives the protein CASSQETTSFALAKNIQYF.

V gene TRBV7-7 combines with J gene TRBJ2-3; 13 bases fit TRBD2. The CDR3 contains 16 residues. Germline CDR1 SSHAT, CDR2 FNYEAQ (reference sequence). V gave up 5 bases and J gave up 5 bases; unmatched junction bases: 7. CDR3 nucleotide sequence: TGTGCCAGCAGCCCACTAGCGGGGGGGCCGGGAGATACGCAGTATTTT. It encodes CASSPLAGGPGDTQYF.

V is TRBV6-1 and J is TRBJ1-1; 7 bases are shared with TRBD1. J gave up 6 bases and V 4 bases, and 11 bases lay outside the gene matches. The CDR3 has 15 residues. Germline V gene sequence: CDR1 MNHNS, CDR2 SASEGT. This chain's CDR3 is CASSVSGRGVPEAFF. CDR3 bases: TGTGCCAGCAGTGTGTCAGGCAGGGGGGTTCCTGAAGCTTTCTTT.

The rearrangement links TRBV29-1 to TRBJ2-1; D not certain. Germline CDR1 reads SQVTM; CDR2 reads ANQGSEA. This CDR3 is 11 amino acids long. V was shortened by 6 bases and J by 5 bases, with 8 bases between the two germline ends. The CDR3 DNA reads as TGCAGCGTGGGTAGCAACAATGAGCAGTTCTTC. It encodes CSVGSNNEQFF.

For the CDR3, the DNA is TGTGCCAGCAGTCGACAGGGGGACTCCTACGAGCAGTACTTC. This encodes CASSRQGDSYEQYF. The rearrangement joins TRBV25-1 to TRBJ2-7; 9 bases align to TRBD1. This CDR3 is built from 14 residues. CDR1 MGHDK and CDR2 SYGVNS come from the germline V gene. Trimming removed 5 bases from V and 0 bases from J; junction bases left unmatched: 2.

This clone was observed a handful of times. V gene TRBV7-8 combines with J gene TRBJ2-7; D not certain. Germline V gene data show CDR1 as SGHVS and CDR2 as FQNEAQ. The CDR3 spans 12 residues. Trimming pared 2 bases from V and 6 bases from J, leaving 8 bases between. The CDR3 is CASSLYSPEQYF. The CDR3 DNA sequence: TGTGCCAGCAGCTTATACTCCCCCGAGCAGTACTTC.

The chain joins TRBV25-1 to TRBJ1-2; 8 bases map to TRBD1. Per germline, CDR1 MGHDK and CDR2 SYGVNS. V lost 1 base, J lost 3 bases, and 7 bases stayed unmatched. There are 16 residues in the CDR3. In nucleotides, the CDR3 is TGTGCCAGCAGTGAATGGGAAGCAGGGGGCTACTATGGCTACACCTTC. Its protein product is CASSEWEAGGYYGYTF.

V usage is TRBV6-5 and J usage is TRBJ1-1; the D is unclear. Trimming stripped 5 bases from V and 1 base from J, with 8 bases between. The CDR3 has 13 amino acids. Germline CDR1 reads MNHEY; CDR2 reads SVGAGI. The CDR3 spells CASSATANTEAFF. CDR3 coding DNA: TGTGCCAGCAGTGCCACAGCGAACACTGAAGCTTTCTTT.